This section outlines one TCR beta chain sequence together with its context. No antigen is known for it. This entry belongs to a study of long-term antiretroviral therapy in people with HIV. PBMC samples from each donor numbered at least one pre-ART and at least two post-ART. Investigators performed immunoSEQ version v3.0 at survey level. The assay was immunoSEQ multiplex PCR, and TCRdb's table has in-frame clones only and misses some. The sample gives around 25,000 clones, roughly 79% of which show up once; around 16% is in the top ten. The germline V gene has CDR1 ENHRY and CDR2 SYGVKD. CDR3 length: 15 residues. V lost 3 bases and J 2 bases, leaving 11 bases between the germline ends. Overall study results and limits: ART adherence, viral resistance and therapy changes went unrecorded. Pre-ART expanded clones dominated the repertoire at every time point.

The chain has TRBV10-3 and TRBJ1-5; D is uncertain. This sequence was found in a woman younger than 35 with HIV. The source material was unsorted PBMCs, sampled at the start of antiretroviral therapy, before treatment. The chain's CDR3 is CAISETNGGNQPQHF. Written as DNA, the CDR3 is TGTGCCATCAGTGAAACGAACGGGGGCAATCAGCCCCAGCATTTT.